The 17 T cell receptor beta chains below all came from one sample that was sequenced in a study of blood T cells in healthy people across ages. Next came a second PCR, run for about 7 to 12 cycles, which used a sample-barcoded 5' primer along with a J-beta primer mix. Via MiXCR, TCRdb re-called the 5' RACE reads, giving one row per CDR3 protein. The repertoire holds roughly 800,000 distinct CDR3 sequences, with roughly 35% as singletons. Input material: blood. The receptors stem from a man younger than 35 in good health.

CDR3 DNA: TGCAGTGCTCCCTCAGGGGCGGGAAACACAGATACGCAGTATTTT. Its translation: CSAPSGAGNTDTQYF. The chain is built from TRBV20-1 and TRBJ2-3; D possibly matches TRBD1 or TRBD2 (6 bases each). The CDR3 length is 15 residues. V was trimmed by 5 bases and J by 2 bases, leaving 17 bases between them. CDR1 is DFQATT and CDR2 is SNEGSKA in the germline V gene (reference sequence).

V and J are TRBV7-3 and TRBJ2-1, with TRBD2 matching over 7 bases. The V segment lost 5 bases and the J segment 8 bases; nucleotides outside the gene matches: 6. The CDR3 is 13 residues long. Germline-derived CDR1 and CDR2 are SGHTA and FQGTGA. The CDR3 reads CASSLAENDEQFF. In DNA, the CDR3 is TGTGCCAGCAGCCTAGCGGAAAACGATGAGCAGTTCTTC.

The J gene is TRBJ2-5, the V gene TRBV29-1; TRBD2 matches 13 bases. The germline V gene encodes CDR1 SQVTM and CDR2 ANQGSEA. The V and J ends lost 7 bases and 5 bases, in that order; junction bases with no gene match: 7. This CDR3 is built from 14 residues. CDR3 coding DNA: TGCAGCGCTGGGACTAGCGGGGTGAGGGAGACCCAGTACTTC. It is translated as CSAGTSGVRETQYF.

This chain uses TRBV5-5 with TRBJ2-1; 9 positions agree with TRBD2. The germline V gene has CDR1 SGHKS and CDR2 YYEKEE (reference sequence). This CDR3 contains 15 residues. V was clipped by 2 bases and J by 6 bases; unmatched bases: 6. CDR3 in amino acids: CASSLSGGNLNEQFF. Here the CDR3 DNA reads TGTGCCAGCAGCTTAAGCGGGGGGAACCTCAATGAGCAGTTCTTC.

The chain is built from TRBV6-2 or TRBV6-3 and TRBJ2-7, with TRBD1 identical over 9 bases. CDR1 MNHEY and CDR2 SVGEGT come from the germline V gene. The length of the CDR3 is 15 residues. The ends lost 7 bases at V and 0 bases at J; junction bases unmatched: 7. The CDR3: CASIPGQGLSYEQYF. The CDR3 coding sequence is TGTGCCAGCATCCCGGGACAGGGCCTCTCCTACGAGCAGTACTTC.

The chain has TRBV5-1 and TRBJ1-1; D uncertain. The V and J ends lost 7 bases and 8 bases respectively, with 18 bases between them. This CDR3 comprises 13 residues. The germline V gene has CDR1 SGHRS and CDR2 YFSETQ. The CDR3 region has the DNA TGCGCCAGCGTCGCCGTTAGTGGCTCAGAAGCTTTCTTT. Protein sequence: CASVAVSGSEAFF.

This sequence joins TRBV18 and TRBJ2-5, with 7 bases that match TRBD1. V gave up 6 bases and J gave up 2 bases; unmatched junction bases: 9. Germline V gene sequence: CDR1 KGHSH, CDR2 LQKENI. The CDR3 runs 15 residues. The CDR3 loop is CASSSARDSQETQYF. The CDR3 region has the DNA TGTGCCAGCTCCTCTGCCCGGGACAGTCAAGAGACCCAGTACTTC.

The chain combines TRBV7-7 with TRBJ2-1; tentatively, D is TRBD1 (6 bases). The V and J ends lost 5 bases and 6 bases respectively, with 23 bases between them. This CDR3 comprises 17 residues. CDR1 is SSHAT and CDR2 is FNYEAQ in the germline V gene (reference sequence). The CDR3 is CASSLLPGTLGGNEQFF. DNA of the CDR3: TGTGCCAGCAGCCTACTTCCCGGGACACTTGGGGGCAATGAGCAGTTCTTC.

V and J are TRBV2 and TRBJ2-5; 8 bases match TRBD1. V was clipped by 5 bases and J by 6 bases; unmatched bases: 5. Germline V gene sequence: CDR1 SNHLY, CDR2 FYNNEI. This CDR3 is 13 amino acids long. In DNA, the CDR3 is TGTGCCAGCAGTATCAGACAGGGGAAGACCCAGTACTTC. Protein sequence: CASSIRQGKTQYF. Together with reference TRBV2 and TRBJ2-5, the CDR3 gives the full variable domain: EPEVTQTPSHQVTQMGQEVILRCVPISNHLYFYWYRQILGQKVEFLVSFYNNEISEKSEIFDDQFSVERPDGSNFTLKIRSTKLEDSAMYFCASSIRQGKTQYFGPGTRLLVL.

The count of this clonotype is one. The chain couples TRBV12-5 to TRBJ2-2; D tentatively fits TRBD1 or TRBD2 (6 bases each). The CDR3 is made up of 13 amino acids. V was trimmed by 6 bases and J by 7 bases, leaving 12 bases between them. Germline CDR1 reads LGHNT; CDR2 reads FRNRAP. The CDR3 coding sequence is TGTGCTAGTGGCACGGGGGCTAACGGGGAGCTGTTTTTT. This codes for CASGTGANGELFF. Based on the CDR3 plus reference TRBV12-5 and TRBJ2-2, the full variable domain is DARVTQTPRHKVTEMGQEVTMRCQPILGHNTVFWYRQTMMQGLELLAYFRNRAPLDDSGMPKDRFSAEMPDATLATLKIQPSEPRDSAVYFCASGTGANGELFFGEGSRLTVL.

As concerns this clonotype: One base away lies a much larger clone, so this may be a sequencing read error. This chain links TRBV4-3 with TRBJ1-2; possibly TRBD1 for D (6 bases). There are 17 residues in the CDR3. Germline CDR1 and CDR2: LGHNA and YSLEER. The CDR3 region is CTSSQDVLVRGNYGYTF. In DNA, the CDR3 is TGCACCAGCAGCCAAGATGTCTTAGTAAGGGGGAACTATGGCTACACCTTC.

In this sample, this clonotype turned up a few times. This sequence joins TRBV2 and TRBJ1-5; D is possibly TRBD1 (5 bases). Germline assignment: CDR1 SNHLY and CDR2 FYNNEI. This CDR3 spans 13 amino acids. V was clipped by 7 bases and J by 4 bases, with 11 bases between them. The CDR3 nucleotides are TGTGCCAGCAACATAGACAGTAATCAGCCCCAGCATTTT. Amino acids: CASNIDSNQPQHF.

The rearrangement joins TRBV7-9 to TRBJ2-1, with 8 nucleotides matching TRBD2. J lost 6 bases, V lost 4 bases, and 14 bases had no gene match. CDR3 length: 17 residues. Germline CDR1 SEHNR, CDR2 FQNEAQ (reference sequence). This CDR3 reads CASSSSTGGVYRNEQFF. DNA for the CDR3: TGTGCCAGCAGCTCAAGCACGGGGGGGGTGTATCGCAATGAGCAGTTCTTC. The whole variable domain, filled in from reference TRBV7-9 and TRBJ2-1, reads DTGVSQNPRHKITKRGQNVTFRCDPISEHNRLYWYRQTLGQGPEFLTYFQNEAQLEKSRLLSDRFSAERPKGSFSTLEIQRTEQGDSAMYLCASSSSTGGVYRNEQFFGPGTRLTVL.

For this clonotype: Possible read error: a much larger clone is one base away. The V and J genes are TRBV2 and TRBJ1-2; no reliable D call. The CDR3 is 16 residues long. Germline CDR1 is SNHLY and CDR2 is FYNNEI. The CDR3 here is CASSEQVGIANYSYTF. Here the CDR3 DNA reads TGTGCCAGCAGTGAACAGGTGGGGATAGCTAACTATAGCTACACCTTC. The variable domain in full, completed from reference TRBV2 and TRBJ1-2, reads EPEVTQTPSHQVTQMGQEVILRCVPISNHLYFYWYRQILGQKVEFLVSFYNNEISEKSEIFDDQFSVERPDGSNFTLKIRSTKLEDSAMYFCASSEQVGIANYSYTFGSGTRLTVV.

This clonotype was seen only once. The J gene is TRBJ2-1, the V gene TRBV30; 7 bases fit TRBD1. The CDR3 has 13 amino acids. The trim removed 5 bases at V and 4 bases at J, leaving 5 bases unmatched. CDR1 is GTSNPN and CDR2 is SVGIG in the germline V gene (reference sequence). CDR3 loop: CAWRQGVYNEQFF. DNA for the CDR3: TGTGCCTGGCGTCAGGGGGTATACAATGAGCAGTTCTTC.

V usage is TRBV2 and J usage is TRBJ2-3; TRBD2 agrees at 8 bases. Germline V gene sequence: CDR1 SNHLY, CDR2 FYNNEI. V lost 2 bases to trimming and J lost 0 bases; unmatched junction nucleotides: 7. The CDR3 spans 17 residues. The CDR3 is CASSEPGSGGSTDTQYF. The CDR3 DNA reads as TGTGCCAGCAGTGAACCTGGGAGCGGGGGAAGCACAGATACGCAGTATTTT.

The chain is built from TRBV21-1 and TRBJ1-3; TRBD1, the D gene given by the table, was not confirmed from the DNA. TRBV21-1 has pseudogene status. The CDR3 totals 19 residues. The CDR3 protein is CASSNISPGTGGFGNTIYF. DNA for the CDR3: TGTGCCAGCAGCAATATTAGTCCCGGGACAGGGGGTTTCGGAAACACCATATATTTT.